The clone carrying this T cell receptor (beta chain) was seen more than once but under ten times. The antigen remains undetermined. TCRdb analysed the 5' RACE reads with MiXCR anew, one entry per CDR3 protein. The table lists 470,000 or so distinct CDR3 sequences, roughly 17% of them singletons. Germline V gene data show CDR1 as MDHEN and CDR2 as SYDVKM. V lost 5 bases, J lost 5 bases, and 5 bases stayed unmatched. CDR3 length equals 14 residues. The source of the sample is a study of T-cell memory formation after mild COVID-19. Findings and caveats of the study: Contracting clones from day 15 to 85 had balanced CD4/CD8; later expanders favoured CD4+.

The J gene is TRBJ2-5, the V gene TRBV28; 10 positions agree with TRBD1. The clonotype originates from a man between 18 and 29 years old who had mild COVID-19 (a few samples of this study predate the infection). Cell type and time point are not known. The source material was PBMCs or a T cell subset sorted from them (not recorded which). CDR3 DNA sequence: TGTGCCAGCAGTCCTCCGGGACAGGGGGAGACCCAGTACTTC. It specifies CASSPPGQGETQYF.